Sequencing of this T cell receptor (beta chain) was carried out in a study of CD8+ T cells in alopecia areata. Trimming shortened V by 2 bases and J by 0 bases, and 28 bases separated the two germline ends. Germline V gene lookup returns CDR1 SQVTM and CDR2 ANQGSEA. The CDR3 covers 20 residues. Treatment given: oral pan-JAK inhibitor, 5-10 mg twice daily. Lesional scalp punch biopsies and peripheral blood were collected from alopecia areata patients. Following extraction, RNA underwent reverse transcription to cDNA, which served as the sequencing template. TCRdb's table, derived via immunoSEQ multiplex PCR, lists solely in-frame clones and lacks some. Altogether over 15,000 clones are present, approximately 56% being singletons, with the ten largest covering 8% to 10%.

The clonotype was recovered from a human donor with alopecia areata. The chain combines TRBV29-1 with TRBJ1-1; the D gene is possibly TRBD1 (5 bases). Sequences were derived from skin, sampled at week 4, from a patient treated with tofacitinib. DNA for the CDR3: TGCAGCGTTGAAATGGAGCCAAAAAAATGGGGCGCTCGGATGAACACTGAAGCTTTCTTT. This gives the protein CSVEMEPKKWGARMNTEAFF. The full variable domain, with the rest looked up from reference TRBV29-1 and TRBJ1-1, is SAVISQKPSRDICQRGTSLTIQCQVDSQVTMMFWYRQQPGQSLTLIATANQGSEATYESGFVIDKFPISRPNLTFSTLTVSNMSPEDSSIYLCSVEMEPKKWGARMNTEAFFGQGTRLTVV.